What follows is one T cell receptor (beta chain) and its context. Its specificity is unknown. Quantitative 5'-RACE was performed with molecular barcodes, and it yielded the TCR beta libraries. TCRdb reanalysed the 5' RACE reads using MiXCR and keeps one entry per CDR3 protein. The data contain 800,000 to 900,000 distinct CDR3 sequences, roughly 12% of them singletons. The entry originates in a study of CD8 T cells in ankylosing spondylitis. The CDR3 has 15 amino acids. V was clipped by 4 bases and J by 4 bases, with 14 bases between them. Study results and limitations: As for the disease-linked clones, they showed a CD8+ phenotype and occurred at relatively low frequencies in peripheral blood. In ankylosing spondylitis blood, a motif of eight highly homologous TCR beta variants appeared characteristic. Matched ankylosing spondylitis synovial fluid reportedly contained a significantly enriched population of disease-linked clones.

This TCR was sampled from a male donor with ankylosing spondylitis. The chain recombines TRBV12-3 or TRBV12-4 with TRBJ2-1; D unclear. Input material: blood, either unsorted or a sorted T cell fraction (not recorded which). The CDR3 protein is CASSYPRGTYNEQFF. The CDR3 DNA is TGTGCCAGCAGTTATCCACGCGGTACATACAATGAGCAGTTCTTC.